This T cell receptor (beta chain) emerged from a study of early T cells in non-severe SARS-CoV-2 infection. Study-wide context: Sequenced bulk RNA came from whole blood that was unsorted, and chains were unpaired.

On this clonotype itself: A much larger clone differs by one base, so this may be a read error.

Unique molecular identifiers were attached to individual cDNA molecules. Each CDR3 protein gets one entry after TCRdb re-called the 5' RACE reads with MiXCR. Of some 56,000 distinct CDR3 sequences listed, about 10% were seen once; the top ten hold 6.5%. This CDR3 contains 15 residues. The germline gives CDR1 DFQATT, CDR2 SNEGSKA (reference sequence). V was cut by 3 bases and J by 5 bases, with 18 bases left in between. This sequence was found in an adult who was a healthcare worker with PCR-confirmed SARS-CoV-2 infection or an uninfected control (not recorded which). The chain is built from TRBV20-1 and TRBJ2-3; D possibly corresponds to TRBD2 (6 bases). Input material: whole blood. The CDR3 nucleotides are TGCAGTGCTAGGCTGGCTAGCGTGACGGGAGATACGCAGTATTTT. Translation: CSARLASVTGDTQYF.